The 13 T cell receptor beta chains below all came from one sample that was sequenced in a study of blood T cell repertoires in COVID-19. Method: immunoSEQ multiplex PCR; TCRdb's copy keeps in-frame clones and lacks some. This table has 310,000 or so clones, 88% appearing once. Sequencing was done on a sample of peripheral blood. The receptors here all came from a woman aged 25 to 39 with COVID-19, enrolled during active disease.

The J gene is TRBJ1-2, the V gene TRBV30; 7 nucleotides agree with TRBD1. Germline CDR1 reads GTSNPN; CDR2 reads SVGIG (reference sequence). J lost 0 bases, V lost 0 bases, and 10 bases had no gene match. The CDR3 covers 17 residues. In DNA, the CDR3 is TGTGCCTGGAGTGTTACGCGGACAGGCCGGCCTAACTATGGCTACACCTTC. It translates to CAWSVTRTGRPNYGYTF.

The gene calls are TRBV6-4 and TRBJ1-1; 7 bases are shared with TRBD1. The V segment lost 6 bases and the J segment 0 bases; nucleotides outside the gene matches: 7. There are 15 residues in the CDR3. In germline, CDR1 is MRHNA, CDR2 SNTAGT. CDR3 bases: TGTGCCAGCAGCCGGGACAGCCGAATGAACACTGAAGCTTTCTTT. Translating gives CASSRDSRMNTEAFF.

This clone has only a few counts. The chain combines TRBV7-9 with TRBJ2-3, with D maybe TRBD1 (6 bases). This CDR3 contains 14 residues. Per the germline V gene, CDR1 is SEHNR and CDR2 is FQNEAQ (reference sequence). V lost 1 base and J lost 4, with 9 bases in between. The CDR3 loop reads CASSLVSGADTQYF. CDR3 DNA sequence: TGTGCCAGCAGCTTAGTTTCAGGGGCAGATACGCAGTATTTT.

A single count supports this clone. The V gene is TRBV28, the J gene TRBJ1-5; D is possibly TRBD1 (6 bases). The V end was cut by 6 bases, the J end by 3 bases, with 12 bases between. There are 14 residues in the CDR3. CDR1 is MDHEN, CDR2 SYDVKM, per germline. The CDR3, as DNA: TGTGCCAGCAGCGGCGACAGGTTCAATCAGCCCCAGCATTTT. Translation: CASSGDRFNQPQHF.

The chain recombines TRBV10-2 with TRBJ2-1; D is perhaps TRBD2 (5 bases). The germline V gene has CDR1 WSHSY and CDR2 SAAADI. V lost 5 bases to trimming and J lost 16 bases, with 12 bases between them. This CDR3 has 10 amino acids. CDR3 sequence reads: CASSSGILFF. In DNA, the CDR3 is TGCGCCAGCAGTTCGGGGATCCTTTTCTTC.

The chain joins TRBV5-1 to TRBJ2-1; 9 nucleotides agree with TRBD2. Germline values: CDR1 SGHRS, CDR2 YFSETQ. The CDR3 loop spans 18 amino acids. The junction had 16 bases not matched to a gene; V was cut back by 3 bases and J by 6 bases. This CDR3 reads CASSSPSSGILRGNEQFF. DNA of the CDR3: TGCGCCAGCAGCTCCCCCTCTAGCGGGATCTTGCGGGGCAATGAGCAGTTCTTC.

The rearrangement joins TRBV5-1 to TRBJ1-1; 7 nucleotides line up with TRBD1. Trimming at V came to 3 bases and at J to 7 bases, leaving 6 bases not matched to a gene. The CDR3 is 13 amino acids. The V gene's germline CDR1 is SGHRS and CDR2 YFSETQ. The CDR3 protein is CASSSGTAVEAFF. The CDR3 DNA follows: TGCGCCAGCAGCTCCGGGACAGCGGTTGAAGCTTTCTTT.

The chain carries TRBV5-1 and TRBJ1-1; D is unresolved. The CDR3 totals 13 residues. Germline V gives CDR1 SGHRS, CDR2 YFSETQ. V lost 2 bases and J 3 bases, leaving 8 bases between the germline ends. The CDR3 DNA follows: TGCGCCAGCAGCTTTATGGCGGACACTGAAGCTTTCTTT. This sequence encodes CASSFMADTEAFF.

In this sample, this clone turned up once. The gene calls are TRBV10-3 and TRBJ2-1, with 10 bases fitting TRBD2. Germline V gene sequence: CDR1 ENHRY, CDR2 SYGVKD. The CDR3 runs to 14 residues. V shed 2 bases and J 8 bases; nucleotides not matched to a gene: 3. CDR3 in amino acids: CAISETSGIDEQFF. CDR3 nucleotides: TGTGCCATCAGTGAGACTAGCGGGATCGATGAGCAGTTCTTC.

The CDR3, as DNA: TGTGCCAGCAGTGAAGATTTGAGGACTAGCGACAATGAGCAGTTCTTC. Protein product: CASSEDLRTSDNEQFF. This chain links TRBV2 with TRBJ2-1, with 9 bases aligning to TRBD2. Trimming cost V 1 base and J 5 bases; bases outside gene matches: 6. Germline CDR1 is SNHLY and CDR2 is FYNNEI. The CDR3 runs to 16 residues. Combining the CDR3 with reference TRBV2 and TRBJ2-1 gives the whole variable domain EPEVTQTPSHQVTQMGQEVILRCVPISNHLYFYWYRQILGQKVEFLVSFYNNEISEKSEIFDDQFSVERPDGSNFTLKIRSTKLEDSAMYFCASSEDLRTSDNEQFFGPGTRLTVL.

This chain links TRBV6-5 with TRBJ2-7; D is possibly TRBD2 (5 bases). Trimming removed 0 bases at V and 2 bases at J, with 14 bases between. In germline, CDR1 is MNHEY, CDR2 SVGAGI. The CDR3 runs to 16 residues. In DNA form, the CDR3 reads TGTGCCAGCAGTTACTCGGGGAGTTACTTCACCTACGAGCAGTACTTC. Protein: CASSYSGSYFTYEQYF.

This clone occurred a few times. The chain uses TRBV5-6 and TRBJ1-6; D uncertain. V lost 1 base and J lost 5, with 7 bases in between. Germline CDR1 is SGHDT and CDR2 is YYEEEE. This CDR3 comprises 14 residues. CDR3 DNA sequence: TGTGCCAGCAGCTTGCCGGGGAATAATTCACCCCTCCACTTT. It yields the protein CASSLPGNNSPLHF.

This clone is a singleton in its sample. This chain uses TRBV5-1 with TRBJ2-2; 9 bases agree with TRBD1. The CDR3 spans 15 residues. Germline V gene lookup returns CDR1 SGHRS and CDR2 YFSETQ. Germline trimming cut 4 bases from V and 7 bases from J; bases unmatched to any gene: 8. The CDR3 region is CASSPGQGRIGELFF. CDR3 in DNA: TGCGCCAGCAGCCCCGGACAGGGGAGGATCGGGGAGCTGTTTTTT.